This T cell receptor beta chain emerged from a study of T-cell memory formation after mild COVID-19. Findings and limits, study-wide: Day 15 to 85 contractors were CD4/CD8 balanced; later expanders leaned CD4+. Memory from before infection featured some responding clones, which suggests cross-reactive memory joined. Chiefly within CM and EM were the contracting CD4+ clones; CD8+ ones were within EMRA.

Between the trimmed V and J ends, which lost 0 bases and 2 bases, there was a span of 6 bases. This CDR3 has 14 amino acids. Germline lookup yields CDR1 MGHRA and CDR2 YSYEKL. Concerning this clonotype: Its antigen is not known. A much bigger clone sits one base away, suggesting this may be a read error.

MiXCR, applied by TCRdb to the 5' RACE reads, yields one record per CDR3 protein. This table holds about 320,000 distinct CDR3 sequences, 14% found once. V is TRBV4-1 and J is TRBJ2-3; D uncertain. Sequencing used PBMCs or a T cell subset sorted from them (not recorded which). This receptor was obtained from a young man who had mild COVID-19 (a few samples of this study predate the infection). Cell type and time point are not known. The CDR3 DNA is TGCGCCAGCAGCCAAGAAGCCACCACAGATACGCAGTATTTT. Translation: CASSQEATTDTQYF.